The rows below give T cell receptor beta chains drawn from one sample of a study of T-cell reconstitution after alpha-beta-depleted transplantation in children. TCRdb processed the PCR reads anew with MiXCR; each CDR3 protein has one entry. The table lists hundreds of thousands of distinct CDR3 sequences, 10% to 15% of them singletons. The sample in question was PBMCs, obtained from the stem cell graft. These receptor sequences come from a human donor who donated a stem cell graft to a child with Fanconi anemia. The CDR3 runs from the conserved cysteine through the conserved F or W. The order of the fields is V gene, clone size, J gene, D gene, CDR3 protein, CDR3 DNA. The D gene is left open where the match is weak. Expanded clones get a size class; other rows say once, few or many, or leave the size out.

TRBV28	NA	TRBJ1-2	TRBD1	CASSSQGRQGYGYTF	TGTGCCAGCAGCTCTCAGGGGAGACAGGGATATGGCTACACCTTC
TRBV4-3	NA	TRBJ1-1	NA	CASSQDYEIPEAFF	TGCGCCAGCAGCCAAGATTATGAGATTCCTGAAGCTTTCTTT
TRBV5-4	NA	TRBJ1-1	NA	CASSLVGGRDNTEAFF	TGTGCCAGCAGCTTGGTGGGGGGCCGAGACAACACTGAAGCTTTCTTT
TRBV20-1	many	TRBJ2-1	NA	CSARDGYNEQFF	TGCAGTGCTAGAGATGGCTACAATGAGCAGTTCTTC
TRBV5-1	NA	TRBJ2-6	NA	CASSSLGPNSGANVLTF	TGCGCCAGCAGCTCTCTCGGGCCCAACTCTGGGGCCAACGTCCTGACTTTC
TRBV7-8	many	TRBJ2-2	NA	CASSLFSNTGELFF	TGTGCCAGCAGCTTATTTTCGAACACCGGGGAGCTGTTTTTT
TRBV24-1	few	TRBJ2-1	TRBD1	CATSESGQGAYNEQFF	TGTGCCACCAGTGAATCGGGACAGGGTGCCTACAATGAGCAGTTCTTC
TRBV10-3	many	TRBJ2-1	NA	CAIRSPGANEQFF	TGTGCCATCAGGTCGCCAGGGGCGAATGAGCAGTTCTTC
TRBV20-1	many	TRBJ2-3	TRBD1	CSARGWTGLDTQYF	TGCAGTGCTAGAGGTTGGACAGGGTTAGATACGCAGTATTTT
TRBV3-1	few	TRBJ2-1	NA	CASSPTFSSYNEQFF	TGTGCCAGCAGCCCGACATTTAGCTCCTACAATGAGCAGTTCTTC
TRBV20-1	few	TRBJ1-2	TRBD1	CSTIDRTGYGYTF	TGCAGTACTATAGATAGGACAGGTTATGGCTACACCTTC
TRBV7-9	once	TRBJ2-7	NA	CASSLGERKNEQYF	TGTGCCAGCAGCTTAGGGGAGAGAAAGAACGAGCAGTACTTC
TRBV3-1	NA	TRBJ1-2	TRBD1	CASSQADRSMYGYTF	TGTGCCAGCAGCCAAGCGGACAGGAGTATGTATGGCTACACCTTC
TRBV11-1	NA	TRBJ2-1	TRBD2	CASSPPQESGGLVIHEQFF	TGTGCCAGCAGCCCCCCCCAGGAGAGCGGGGGGTTAGTTATCCATGAGCAGTTCTTC
TRBV7-6	few	TRBJ2-5	NA	CASSFGTAQSKETQYF	TGTGCCAGCAGCTTTGGTACGGCACAGAGCAAAGAGACCCAGTACTTC
TRBV10-3	many	TRBJ1-2	NA	CAISEEPRVGYTF	TGTGCCATCAGTGAGGAGCCGAGGGTTGGCTACACCTTC